This TCR beta chain was captured in a study of control samples from healthy donors and cancer patients. The table came from immunoSEQ multiplex PCR; TCRdb's copy has only in-frame clones and leaves some out. The table has about 49,000 clones, just over 85% seen once. The sequence was collected from a woman in her 50s with lung cancer. Sequenced input: PBMCs.

CDR3 sequence: CASSPGTGDNQPQHF. For the CDR3, the DNA is TGTGCCAGCAGCCCCGGGACAGGGGACAATCAGCCCCAGCATTTT. This chain joins TRBV9 and TRBJ1-5; 10 bases align to TRBD1. The CDR3 has 15 amino acids. CDR1 SGDLS and CDR2 YYNGEE come from the germline V gene. With 4 bases clipped from V and 3 bases from J, the junction kept 4 bases outside the gene matches.